This is a list of T cell receptor beta chains from one sample in a study of early T cells in non-severe SARS-CoV-2 infection. TCRdb re-derived calls from the 5' RACE reads in MiXCR, one entry per CDR3 protein. The data contain around 82,000 distinct CDR3 sequences, about 12% of them singletons. The specimen sequenced was whole blood. These receptors were taken from an adult who was a healthcare worker with PCR-confirmed SARS-CoV-2 infection or an uninfected control (not recorded which). Both conserved end residues are part of each CDR3. D genes are given only for firm matches. Size is omitted from some rows. Given values are once, few, many or a class for expanded clones.

v_gene	j_gene	abundance	d_gene	CDR3nt	CDR3aa
TRBV29-1	TRBJ2-2	.	TRBD1	TGCAGCGTTGAAGATCCCGGGGGGACAGGGGGCGCCGGGGTGAACACCGGGGAGCTGTTTTTT	CSVEDPGGTGGAGVNTGELFF
TRBV3-1	TRBJ2-1	.	TRBD2	TGTGCCAGCAGCCAAACCGGGACTAGCGGGAATTACAATGAGCAGTTCTTC	CASSQTGTSGNYNEQFF
TRBV11-1	TRBJ2-1	few	.	TGTGCCAGCAGCTTAAATCCCGAGAGGGAGCAGTTCTTC	CASSLNPEREQFF
TRBV28	TRBJ2-7	many	.	TGTGCCAGCAGTTCCCCGGGACAAACCTACGAGCAGTACTTC	CASSSPGQTYEQYF
TRBV30	TRBJ1-4	many	TRBD1	TGTGCCTGGAGTCCGGACAGGATGGGGAAACTGTTTTTT	CAWSPDRMGKLFF
TRBV11-2	TRBJ2-7	.	.	TGTGCCAGCAGCTTAGGTGTCGGGGGCGCGTCCTACGAGCAGTACTTC	CASSLGVGGASYEQYF
TRBV28	TRBJ2-6	.	TRBD1	TGTGCCAGCAGTTTAGCCCTCTATCCCGGGACAGGGAAGAACTCTGGGGCCAACGTCCTGACTTTC	CASSLALYPGTGKNSGANVLTF
TRBV2	TRBJ2-7	few	TRBD2	TGTGCCAGCAGTGAAGGGCGGGGGTCGCACGAGCAGTACTTC	CASSEGRGSHEQYF
TRBV7-9	TRBJ2-1	.	.	TGTGCCAGCAGCTCGCTGCGGGCTAGCTCCTACAATGAGCAGTTCTTC	CASSSLRASSYNEQFF
TRBV15	TRBJ2-1	few	TRBD2	TGTGCCACCAGCAGAGCGACTAGCGGGAGTTTCAATGAGCAGTTCTTC	CATSRATSGSFNEQFF
TRBV4-1	TRBJ2-1	.	.	TGCGCCAGCAGCCAAGATCTTCTGGCTGCGAATGAGCAGTTCTTC	CASSQDLLAANEQFF
TRBV28	TRBJ2-3	.	TRBD1	TGTGCCAGCAGTTTCCCCCTCGTCGGGACAGAAAAAGCCGGCACAGATACGCAGTATTTT	CASSFPLVGTEKAGTDTQYF
TRBV5-6	TRBJ2-2	.	TRBD1	TGTGCCAGCAGCCTCAGGGGGCGGACCGGGGAGCTGTTTTTT	CASSLRGRTGELFF
TRBV5-4	TRBJ1-2	many	.	TGTGCCAGCAGCTTGGAGCGGTATGGCTACACCTTC	CASSLERYGYTF
TRBV6-6	TRBJ1-1	many	TRBD1	TGTGCCAGCAGCTCCAGAGCGGGACAGGGGGCCGCCACTGAAGCTTTCTTT	CASSSRAGQGAATEAFF
TRBV2	TRBJ1-5	few	TRBD1	TGTGCCAGCAGTTTACAGGGGGCAGGTAATCAGCCCCAGCATTTT	CASSLQGAGNQPQHF
TRBV5-4	TRBJ2-7	many	.	TGTGCCAGCAGCCTCCGGGACGGGCCCCTCGAGCAGTACTTC	CASSLRDGPLEQYF
TRBV7-8	TRBJ2-1	few	TRBD2	TGTGCCGACGGACTAGCGGGAGTGGGTGAGCAGTTCTTC	CADGLAGVGEQFF
TRBV30	TRBJ2-7	few	.	TGTGCCTGGAGTTCCCTAATCTACGAGCAGTACTTC	CAWSSLIYEQYF
TRBV18	TRBJ1-1	many	.	TGTGCCAGCTCACTAGACACAACGAACACTGAAGCTTTCTTT	CASSLDTTNTEAFF
TRBV20-1	TRBJ2-7	many	TRBD1	TGCAGTGCTAGAGACTGGACAGGGAGGATCTACGAGCAGTACTTC	CSARDWTGRIYEQYF
TRBV19	TRBJ2-6	.	.	TGTGCCAGTAGTATAGTACATCGGAGCTCTGGGGCCAACGTCCTGACTTTC	CASSIVHRSSGANVLTF
TRBV7-3	TRBJ1-1	.	.	TGTGCCAGCAGGGATCAGATGAACACTGAAGCTTTCTTT	CASRDQMNTEAFF
TRBV28	TRBJ1-6	few	.	TGTGCCAGCAGGTCGGACCGCCGCCTCGGGTTGAGTAATTCACCCCTCCACTTT	CASRSDRRLGLSNSPLHF
TRBV4-2	TRBJ2-2	.	.	TGTGCCAGCAGCCAAGCGGAGGGCGGGACAAGGGCCGGGGAGCTGTTTTTT	CASSQAEGGTRAGELFF
TRBV12-3/TRBV12-4	TRBJ1-5	few	TRBD1	TGTGCCAGCAGTTTTCAACAGGGGTCCAATCAGCCCCAGCATTTT	CASSFQQGSNQPQHF
TRBV18	TRBJ1-6	.	.	TGTGCCAGCTCACTCGACGACAGGAATAATTCACCCCTCCACTTT	CASSLDDRNNSPLHF
TRBV28	TRBJ2-7	.	.	TGTGCCAGCAGCCCGGCCAGGGAAAACCTAGCCTACGAGCAGTACTTC	CASSPARENLAYEQYF
TRBV12-3/TRBV12-4	TRBJ1-1	few	.	TGTGCCAGCACCGTGGACAGTGGGGCGGCTTTCTTT	CASTVDSGAAFF
TRBV28	TRBJ2-2	.	TRBD2	TGTGCCAGCAGGGGACTAGCGGGAGTGTCCGGGGAGCTGTTTTTT	CASRGLAGVSGELFF
TRBV5-1	TRBJ2-2	many	TRBD2	TGCGCCAGCAGCTTGGGACTAGCGGGAGCCGGGGAGCTTTTTTTT	CASSLGLAGAGELFF
TRBV6-5	TRBJ1-2	.	TRBD1	TGTGCCAGCAGGGACAGGGTTCGTCCCTATAGCTACACCTTC	CASRDRVRPYSYTF
TRBV6-6	TRBJ1-2	.	TRBD1	TGTGCCAGCGCCACCCGGGGACAGGGGACGGGCTATGGCTACACCTTC	CASATRGQGTGYGYTF
TRBV28	TRBJ2-5	.	TRBD1	TGTGCCAGCAGTCCGGGGACAGGTCGCGGGTCCCAGTACTTC	CASSPGTGRGSQYF
TRBV15	TRBJ1-5	.	.	TGTGCCACCAGCAGAGTCCTGGGGGGATCGAATCAGCCCCAGCATTTT	CATSRVLGGSNQPQHF
TRBV27	TRBJ2-1	few	.	TGTGCCAGCAGTTTACAAGCCCCCGTGGGAAATGAGCAGTTCTTC	CASSLQAPVGNEQFF
TRBV29-1	TRBJ1-4	.	.	TGCAGCGTCAAAGAAGAAAAACTGTTTTTT	CSVKEEKLFF
TRBV24-1	TRBJ1-5	many	.	TGTGCCACCAGTGATTCCAGGGACCAGCCCCAGCATTTT	CATSDSRDQPQHF
TRBV29-1	TRBJ2-1	.	TRBD1	TGCAGCATCCGGACGTGGGACAGCTACAATGAGCAGTTCTTC	CSIRTWDSYNEQFF
TRBV20-1	TRBJ1-1	few	TRBD1	TGCAGTGCTCCCCAGGGGGCGAACACTGAAGCTTTCTTT	CSAPQGANTEAFF
TRBV5-5	TRBJ1-1	once	.	TGTGCCAGCAGTCCTGAGGGGATTCCGAACACTGAAGCTTTCTTT	CASSPEGIPNTEAFF
TRBV9	TRBJ2-7	medium-sized	TRBD2	TGTGCCAGCAGCGTAGGTAGCGGGGGGACCTACGAGCAGTACTTC	CASSVGSGGTYEQYF
TRBV3-1	TRBJ2-3	.	.	TGTGCCAGCACCCAGGGGGATACGCAGTATTTT	CASTQGDTQYF
TRBV5-1	TRBJ2-2	few	.	TGCGCCAGCAGCTCGGAGGGTAACACCGGGGAGCTGTTTTTT	CASSSEGNTGELFF
TRBV27	TRBJ1-4	many	.	TGTGCCAGCAGTTTATCGGCCGGAGTTCCTAGGGAAAAACTGTTTTTT	CASSLSAGVPREKLFF
TRBV7-2	TRBJ2-5	many	TRBD1	TGTGCCAGCAGCCACAACAGGGGGAAAGAGACCCAGTACTTC	CASSHNRGKETQYF
TRBV28	TRBJ2-3	many	.	TGTGCCAGCGAGGCTAGTGATGGTCAAAGAGATACGCAGTATTTT	CASEASDGQRDTQYF
TRBV5-1	TRBJ2-5	.	.	TGCGCCAGCAGCTTGGGATTGATAAGGGCAGAAGAGACCCAGTACTTC	CASSLGLIRAEETQYF
TRBV29-1	TRBJ1-5	.	TRBD1	TGCAGCGTTTTACAGGGGATCAATCAGCCCCAGCATTTT	CSVLQGINQPQHF
TRBV20-1	TRBJ2-3	few	TRBD2	TGCAGTGCTAGAGCGACTAGCGGGTCAATCACAGATACGCAGTATTTT	CSARATSGSITDTQYF
TRBV30	TRBJ2-5	few	.	TGTGCCTGGAGTATGTGGCAAGAGACCCAGTACTTC	CAWSMWQETQYF
TRBV11-3	TRBJ2-1	many	.	TGTGCCAGCAGCTTAGATTCTTCCGGCGGGTTTCCCCAATCTGAGCAGTTCTTC	CASSLDSSGGFPQSEQFF
TRBV2	TRBJ2-3	.	.	TGTGCCAGCAGTGACCCCGCCGGACTTTCAGATACGCAGTATTTT	CASSDPAGLSDTQYF
TRBV20-1	TRBJ2-3	few	TRBD2	TGCAGTGCTATCTTAGCGGGAGGTACAGATACGCAGTATTTT	CSAILAGGTDTQYF
TRBV7-2	TRBJ2-7	.	TRBD2	TGTGCCAGCAGCTTAGACGGGAGGCATTCCTACGAGCAGTACTTC	CASSLDGRHSYEQYF